The entry that follows covers one TCR beta chain sequence. The sample holds many counts of this clonotype. Its antigen has not been determined. No much larger clonotype is one base removed from it; base qualities were not supplied. A patient counted as having stable Graves' hyperthyroidism if no progression to ophthalmopathy occurred over 18 months of follow-up. Hyperthyroidism patients were newly diagnosed, with disease duration under 2 months, and aged 18 to 65 years. Patients with uncontrolled infections, other autoimmune diseases, pregnancy or lactation were excluded. Diagnoses were based on clinical symptoms, serum thyroxine and TRAb, thyroid ultrasound and orbital computed tomography. PBMCs were isolated from approximately 10 ml of fresh peripheral blood by Ficoll-Paque density gradient centrifugation. Trizol reagent was used to extract total RNA, and RNA quality was then checked on an Agilent 2100 Bioanalyzer.

The sample is drawn from a study of T cells in Graves' hyperthyroidism and ophthalmopathy (dated by TCRdb to the late 2010s). Broadly, across the study: Peripheral blood samples were taken at initial diagnosis, before any treatment was given. TCR V-J signatures able to tell the groups apart were searched for in a discovery cohort of 90 to 100 patients, of whom approximately 40 had Graves' ophthalmopathy and roughly 59 had stable Graves' hyperthyroidism. Prospective prediction of ophthalmopathy was tested in an independent validation cohort of some 19 hyperthyroidism patients and roughly 16 patients who later progressed to ophthalmopathy. For training and testing, the 100 or so patients in the discovery cohort were randomly divided in a 7:3 ratio. Thyroid tissue and blood T-cell repertoires from six Graves' hyperthyroidism patients were also compared in the study. After sampling, hyperthyroidism patients received methimazole starting at 30 mg daily, and ophthalmopathy patients received high-dose intravenous methylprednisolone. The paper reports TCR Vbeta CDR3 sequencing of 140 or so peripheral blood samples: 40 or so ophthalmopathy, about 75 hyperthyroidism and around 17 progressor patients.

The CDR3, from cysteine to phenylalanine, totals 15 residues. Only the CDR3 part of the read is kept: 45 bases, read in frame from the first base. V trim: 5 bases; J trim: 5 bases; unmatched bases: 6. From a lookup of the germline V gene, CDR1 and CDR2 are MNHNS and SASEGT. The full study reports these points: No statistical method was used to set the sample size in advance, and investigators knew the group allocation. A 13 V-J signature model separated ophthalmopathy from stable hyperthyroidism, with 87.88% sensitivity and approximately 81% specificity in cross-validation and 80%/75% in testing. During validation, the model predicted progression to ophthalmopathy a median of roughly six months ahead of onset, with around 65% sensitivity and 72.22% specificity. Most expanded thyroid clonotypes (frequency above 0.001) were also found in blood, which suggests that blood repertoires may mirror thyroid immune responses.

The TCR beta CDR3 regions were amplified from the RNA transcripts. A first-round RT-PCR of the TCR CDR3 used the HTBI primer set with the Qiagen OneStep RT-PCR kit. Libraries were constructed in a second round of multiplex PCR, after which size selection and purification were carried out. Sequencing of the libraries was done on an Illumina HiSeq2000 using paired-end 100 bp reads. The paper's data handling went like this. SOAPnuke was used to process the raw data, with reads discarded if the reads contained adapters or uncalled bases, had a mean Phred below 15, or lacked an exact constant-primer or identifier match. COPE v1.2.5 was used to merge high-quality paired reads, and clonotypes were defined as unique nucleotide sequences. MiTCR v1.1 was used to align clonotypes to the IMGT TRBV, TRBD and TRBJ reference segments. The analysis included only V-J combinations with a frequency above 0.0001, which together covered around 99% of the repertoires. A TCS score was defined as the ratio between F50 (clonal expansion) and ExV (chaos), using BLOSUM62-based TCRdist between CDR3 peptides within each V-J. Welch's t-statistics and random forest reduced 514 V-J features to roughly 13, which were used in a naive Bayes classifier (R e1071). Starting from the raw public reads, TCRdb applied fastp trimming at Q25, assembled clones with MiXCR and retained in-frame beta chains. Entries that share a CDR3 protein sequence are merged under the most common genes and DNA. TCRdb, not the original authors, processed these V and J calls. In all, the sample holds 550,000 to 800,000 distinct CDR3 sequences, and approximately 16% of those were seen once. In total, the top ten clones hold approximately 8% of the sample.

The source of this sequence is a man aged 18 to 30 with Graves' hyperthyroidism. The chain is encoded by TRBV6-1 joined to TRBJ2-7, and TRBD2 aligns with 13 junction nucleotides. Specimen: blood. Here the CDR3 is given as CASSYTGLAGDEQYF. In nucleotide form, the sequence is TGTGCCAGCAGTTATACCGGACTAGCGGGAGACGAGCAGTACTTC.